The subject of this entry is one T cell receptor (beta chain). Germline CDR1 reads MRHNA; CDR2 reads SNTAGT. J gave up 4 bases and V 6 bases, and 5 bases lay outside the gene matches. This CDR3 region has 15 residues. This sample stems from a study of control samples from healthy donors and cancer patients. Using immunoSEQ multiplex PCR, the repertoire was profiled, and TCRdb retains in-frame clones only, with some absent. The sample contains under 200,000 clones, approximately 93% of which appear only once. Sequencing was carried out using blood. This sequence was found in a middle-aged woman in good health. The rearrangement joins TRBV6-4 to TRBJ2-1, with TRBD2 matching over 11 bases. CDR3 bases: TGTGCCAGCAGAGCGCTAGCGGGGGGTTACAATGAGCAGTTCTTC. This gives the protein CASRALAGGYNEQFF.